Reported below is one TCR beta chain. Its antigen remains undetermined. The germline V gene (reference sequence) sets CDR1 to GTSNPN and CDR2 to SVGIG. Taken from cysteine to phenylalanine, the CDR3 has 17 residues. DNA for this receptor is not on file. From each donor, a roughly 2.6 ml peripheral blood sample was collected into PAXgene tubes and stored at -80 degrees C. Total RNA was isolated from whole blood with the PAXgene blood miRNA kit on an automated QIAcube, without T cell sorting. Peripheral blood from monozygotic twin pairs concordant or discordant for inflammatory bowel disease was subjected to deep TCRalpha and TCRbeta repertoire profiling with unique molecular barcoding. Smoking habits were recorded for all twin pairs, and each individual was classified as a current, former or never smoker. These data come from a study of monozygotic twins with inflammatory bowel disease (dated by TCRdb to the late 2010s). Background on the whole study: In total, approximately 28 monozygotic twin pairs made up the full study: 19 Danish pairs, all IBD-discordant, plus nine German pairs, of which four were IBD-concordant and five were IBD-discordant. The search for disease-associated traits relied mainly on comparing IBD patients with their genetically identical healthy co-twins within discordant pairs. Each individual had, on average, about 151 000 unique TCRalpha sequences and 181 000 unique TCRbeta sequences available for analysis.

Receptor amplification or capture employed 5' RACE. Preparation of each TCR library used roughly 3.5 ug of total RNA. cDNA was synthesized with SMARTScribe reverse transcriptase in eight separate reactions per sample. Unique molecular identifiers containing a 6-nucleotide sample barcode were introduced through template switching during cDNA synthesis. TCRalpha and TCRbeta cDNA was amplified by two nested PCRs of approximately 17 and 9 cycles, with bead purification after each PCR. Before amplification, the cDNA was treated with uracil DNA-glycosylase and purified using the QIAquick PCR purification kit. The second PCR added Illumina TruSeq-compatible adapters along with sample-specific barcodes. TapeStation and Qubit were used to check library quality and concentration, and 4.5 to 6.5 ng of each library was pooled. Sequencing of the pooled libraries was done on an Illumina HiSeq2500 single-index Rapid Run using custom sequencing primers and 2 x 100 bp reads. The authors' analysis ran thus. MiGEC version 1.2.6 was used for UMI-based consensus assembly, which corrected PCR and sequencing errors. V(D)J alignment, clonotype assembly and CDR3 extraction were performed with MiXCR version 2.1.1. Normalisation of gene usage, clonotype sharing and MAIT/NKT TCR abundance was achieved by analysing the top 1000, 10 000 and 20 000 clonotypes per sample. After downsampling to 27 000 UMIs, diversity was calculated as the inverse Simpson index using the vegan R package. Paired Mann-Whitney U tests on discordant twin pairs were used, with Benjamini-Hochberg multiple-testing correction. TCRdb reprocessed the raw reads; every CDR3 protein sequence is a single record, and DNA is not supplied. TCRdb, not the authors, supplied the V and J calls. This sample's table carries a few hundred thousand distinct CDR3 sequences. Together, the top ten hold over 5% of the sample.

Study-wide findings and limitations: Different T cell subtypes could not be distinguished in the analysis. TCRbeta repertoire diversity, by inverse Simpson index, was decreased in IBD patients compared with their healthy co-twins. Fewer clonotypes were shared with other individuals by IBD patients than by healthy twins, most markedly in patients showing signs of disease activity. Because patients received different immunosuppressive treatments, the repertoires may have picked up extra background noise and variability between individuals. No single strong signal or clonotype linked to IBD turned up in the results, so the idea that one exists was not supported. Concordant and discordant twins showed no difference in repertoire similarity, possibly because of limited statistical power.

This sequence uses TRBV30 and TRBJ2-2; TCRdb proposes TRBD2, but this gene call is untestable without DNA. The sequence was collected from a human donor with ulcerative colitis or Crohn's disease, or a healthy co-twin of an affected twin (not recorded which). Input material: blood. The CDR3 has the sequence CAWSVSGGLAGAGELFF.